Sequencing of this T cell receptor (beta chain) was carried out in a study of control samples from healthy donors and cancer patients. CDR1 and CDR2 (germline): MGHRA, YSYEKL. Unmatched junction bases numbered 15, after V lost 5 bases and J lost 0 bases. The CDR3 is 19 residues long. Profiling relied on immunoSEQ multiplex PCR, and the TCRdb table lists in-frame clones only, not all of them. The sample includes more than 50,000 clones, 85% seen only once; the top ten take about 5%. This sequence joins TRBV4-1 and TRBJ1-3; 8 nucleotides match TRBD1. The sample was blood. The sequence was obtained from a man aged 40-49 years in good health. The CDR3 loop is CASSDRGSLRSFSGNTIYF. CDR3 DNA sequence: TGCGCCAGCAGCGACAGGGGATCATTACGCTCCTTCTCTGGAAACACCATATATTTT.